Below, 17 T cell receptor beta chains from the same sample are listed, as sequenced in a study of blood T cells in healthy people across ages (dated by TCRdb to between 2015 and 2017). Library preparation was by 5' RACE. The sample was run on an Illumina HiSeq 2500. A second PCR of about 7 to 12 cycles was run with a J-beta primer mix and a sample-barcoded 5' primer. The raw public data were reprocessed by TCRdb itself: fastp quality trimming at Q25, MiXCR clonotype calling, in-frame beta chains only. Rows with a matching CDR3 protein are joined into one entry that keeps the most common DNA and genes. A total of approximately 690,000 distinct CDR3 sequences appear in this sample, 58% of them only once. Around 37% of the sample is taken by the ten largest. Sequencing was performed on blood. The origin of the receptors is a man aged 55 to 70 in good health.

There are many counts of this clonotype. The junction differs from germline at one of its ends, possibly a read error. The rearrangement links TRBV5-1 to TRBJ2-3; D unresolved. The CDR3 is 11 amino acids. Germline-derived CDR1 and CDR2 are SGHRS and YFSETQ. CDR3 residues: CASSLEDTQYF. CDR3 DNA sequence: TGTGCCAGCAGTTTAGAAGATACGCAGTATTTT.

Only a few counts were recorded for this clonotype. V and J are TRBV2 and TRBJ2-7; D gene uncertain. Per the germline V gene, CDR1 is SNHLY and CDR2 is FYNNEI. Trimming removed 8 bases at V and 6 bases at J, with 14 bases between. This CDR3 spans 12 amino acids. CDR3 residues: CASRADGTEQYF. For the CDR3, the DNA is TGTGCCAGCCGGGCGGACGGAACCGAGCAGTACTTC.

This clonotype turned up a few times. The chain is built from TRBV5-1 and TRBJ2-2; D is possibly TRBD2 (6 bases). V was clipped by 4 bases and J by 4 bases, with 11 bases between them. Germline V gives CDR1 SGHRS, CDR2 YFSETQ. The CDR3 has 14 residues. CDR3 amino acids: CASSIRGSTGELFF. The CDR3 nucleotides read TGCGCCAGCAGCATACGGGGGTCCACCGGGGAGCTGTTTTTT.

The chain uses TRBV20-1 and TRBJ2-1; 8 bases match TRBD1. Trimming cost V 3 bases and J 0 bases; bases outside gene matches: 7. Per germline, CDR1 DFQATT and CDR2 SNEGSKA (reference sequence). This CDR3 comprises 16 residues. CDR3 sequence (DNA): TGCAGTGCTAGGACAGGGGCCGCGAGCTCCTACAATGAGCAGTTCTTC. Translating gives CSARTGAASSYNEQFF.

The rearrangement links TRBV18 to TRBJ2-7; 8 nucleotides match TRBD2. V lost 3 bases and J lost 3; bases outside the gene matches: 4. Germline CDR1 and CDR2: KGHSH and LQKENI. This CDR3 is built from 14 residues. The CDR3: CASSPREGFYEQYF. CDR3 DNA sequence: TGTGCCAGCTCACCTCGGGAGGGGTTCTACGAGCAGTACTTC.

The V call is TRBV29-1, the J call TRBJ1-2; D is uncertain. CDR3 length: 14 residues. From germline, CDR1 is SQVTM and CDR2 ANQGSEA. Trimming shortened V by 4 bases and J by 8 bases, and 20 bases separated the two germline ends. The CDR3 DNA reads TGCAGCGTTGGAGGACCGACGGAGCGAGGAGGCTACACCTTC. Protein: CSVGGPTERGGYTF.

CDR3 DNA sequence: TGTGCCAGCAGTGAAGCGGGAACTCAAGAGACCCAGTACTTC. As protein: CASSEAGTQETQYF. The chain joins TRBV6-1 to TRBJ2-5; D gene unclear. V lost 0 bases to trimming and J lost 2 bases, with 7 bases between them. The CDR3 is made up of 14 amino acids. The V gene's germline CDR1 is MNHNS and CDR2 SASEGT.

This rearrangement joins TRBV7-8 to TRBJ1-5; D is uncertain. Germline-derived CDR1 and CDR2 are SGHVS and FQNEAQ. The CDR3 contains 14 residues. The V end lost 2 bases, the J end lost 3 bases, and 8 bases lay between the germline ends. CDR3 residues: CASSLLRNNQPQHF. The DNA for the CDR3 is TGTGCCAGCAGCTTACTCAGAAACAATCAGCCCCAGCATTTT. Based on the CDR3 plus reference TRBV7-8 and TRBJ1-5, the full variable domain is GAGVSQSPRYKVAKRGQDVALRCDPISGHVSLFWYQQALGQGPEFLTYFQNEAQLDKSGLPSDRFFAERPEGSVSTLKIQRTQQEDSAVYLCASSLLRNNQPQHFGDGTRLSIL.

V is TRBV5-1 and J is TRBJ2-2, with 7 bases identical to TRBD1. Unmatched junction bases numbered 4, after V lost 5 bases and J lost 3 bases. In germline, CDR1 is SGHRS, CDR2 YFSETQ. There are 14 residues in the CDR3. CDR3 sequence (DNA): TGCGCCAGCAGGCCCGGGACAGACACCGGGGAGCTGTTTTTT. Translated: CASRPGTDTGELFF.

This clonotype was found a few times. V and J are TRBV20-1 and TRBJ2-1; D remains ambiguous. Trimming stripped 4 bases from V and 4 bases from J, with 8 bases between. CDR3 length: 12 amino acids. The germline V gene has CDR1 DFQATT and CDR2 SNEGSKA (reference sequence). The CDR3 DNA is TGCAGTGCTATCTATAATTACAATGAGCAGTTCTTC. It encodes CSAIYNYNEQFF.

This clonotype occurred a few times. The V gene is TRBV5-1, the J gene TRBJ1-2, with 9 bases that match TRBD1. This CDR3 region has 13 residues. Losses at the gene ends were 0 bases for V and 8 bases for J; bases not matched to a gene: 2. Germline CDR1 and CDR2: SGHRS and YFSETQ. In DNA, the CDR3 is TGCGCCAGCAGCTTGGGAACAGGGGGCGGCTACACCTTC. This gives the protein CASSLGTGGGYTF.

This chain joins TRBV29-1 and TRBJ2-1, with 10 positions matching TRBD1. Germline V lookup: CDR1 SQVTM, CDR2 ANQGSEA. Trimming removed 4 bases from V and 1 base from J; junction bases left unmatched: 10. This CDR3 has 17 amino acids. CDR3 protein: CSVGGPGTGDSYNEQFF. CDR3 DNA sequence: TGCAGCGTTGGCGGACCCGGGACAGGGGATTCCTACAATGAGCAGTTCTTC.

The V gene is TRBV28, the J gene TRBJ2-6; D is ambiguous. The CDR3 has 18 amino acids. Germline CDR1 reads MDHEN; CDR2 reads SYDVKM. Trimming removed 6 bases at V and 6 bases at J, with 24 bases between. CDR3 amino acids: CASRFRAFRSAEANVLTF. The CDR3 bases are TGTGCCAGCAGGTTTCGGGCCTTCCGGTCTGCGGAGGCCAACGTCCTGACTTTC.

The chain uses TRBV2 and TRBJ1-5; no firm D call. Per the germline V gene, CDR1 is SNHLY and CDR2 is FYNNEI. V was cut by 7 bases and J by 4 bases, with 11 bases left in between. The CDR3 is 13 amino acids. The CDR3 DNA reads as TGTGCCAGCACCTACGGACTGAATCAGCCCCAGCATTTT. Protein product: CASTYGLNQPQHF.

The chain carries TRBV29-1 and TRBJ2-2; 7 bases align to TRBD1. The CDR3 loop spans 13 amino acids. V was clipped by 6 bases and J by 0 bases; unmatched bases: 1. CDR1 SQVTM and CDR2 ANQGSEA come from the germline V gene. The CDR3, as DNA: TGCAGCGTGGGACAGCCGAACACCGGGGAGCTGTTTTTT. Amino acids: CSVGQPNTGELFF.

This clonotype is a singleton in its sample. The CDR3 coding sequence is TGTGCCAGCAGCCGTAGCACGAACACCGGGGAGCTGTTTTTT. This gives the protein CASSRSTNTGELFF. The chain is built from TRBV7-2 and TRBJ2-2; D gene ambiguous. Germline V CDR1 and CDR2: SGHTA, FQGNSA. The CDR3 is 14 residues long. Trimming removed 5 bases from V and 0 bases from J, with 7 bases in between.

Only one count was recorded for this clonotype. The chain uses TRBV2 and TRBJ1-1; D call uncertain. Germline assignment: CDR1 SNHLY and CDR2 FYNNEI. The CDR3 extends over 13 amino acids. V lost 7 bases and J 1 base, leaving 10 bases between the germline ends. The CDR3 coding sequence is TGTGCCAGCATTCAAACATCGAACACTGAAGCTTTCTTT. This translates into CASIQTSNTEAFF.